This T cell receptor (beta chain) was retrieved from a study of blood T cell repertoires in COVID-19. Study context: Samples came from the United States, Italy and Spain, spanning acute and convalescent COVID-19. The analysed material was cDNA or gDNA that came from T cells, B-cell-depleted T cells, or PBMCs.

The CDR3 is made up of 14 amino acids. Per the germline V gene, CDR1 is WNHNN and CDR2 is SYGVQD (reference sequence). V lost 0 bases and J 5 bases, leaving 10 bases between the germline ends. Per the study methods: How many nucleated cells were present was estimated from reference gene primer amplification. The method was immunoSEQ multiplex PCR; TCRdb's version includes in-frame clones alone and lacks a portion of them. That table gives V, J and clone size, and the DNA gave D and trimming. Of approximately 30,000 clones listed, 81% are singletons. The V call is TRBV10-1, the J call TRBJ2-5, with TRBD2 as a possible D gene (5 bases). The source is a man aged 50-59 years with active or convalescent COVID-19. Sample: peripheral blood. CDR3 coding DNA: TGCGCCAGCAGTGAGTCGGAGGCCGTGGAGACCCAGTACTTC. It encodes CASSESEAVETQYF.